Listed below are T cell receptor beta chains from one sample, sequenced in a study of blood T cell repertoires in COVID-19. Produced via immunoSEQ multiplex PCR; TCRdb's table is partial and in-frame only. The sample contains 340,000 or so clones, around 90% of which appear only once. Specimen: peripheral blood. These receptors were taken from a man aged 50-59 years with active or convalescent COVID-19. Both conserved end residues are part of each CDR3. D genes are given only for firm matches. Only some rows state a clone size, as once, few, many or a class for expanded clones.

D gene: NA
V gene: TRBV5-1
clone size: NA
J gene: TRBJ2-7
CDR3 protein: CASSLWVQGTSYEQYF
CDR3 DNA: TGCGCCAGCAGCTTGTGGGTTCAGGGGACCTCCTACGAGCAGTACTTC

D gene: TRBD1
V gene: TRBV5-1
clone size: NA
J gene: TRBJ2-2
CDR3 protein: CASKTQGADTGELFF
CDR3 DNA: TGCGCCAGCAAGACACAGGGGGCGGACACCGGGGAGCTGTTTTTT

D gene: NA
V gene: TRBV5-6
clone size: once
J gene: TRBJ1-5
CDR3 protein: CASSAGGNYQPQHF
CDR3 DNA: TGTGCCAGCAGCGCCGGGGGGAACTATCAGCCCCAGCATTTT

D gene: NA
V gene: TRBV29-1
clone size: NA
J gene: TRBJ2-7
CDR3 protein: CSVVGGNGYEQYF
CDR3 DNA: TGCAGCGTTGTAGGGGGAAACGGCTACGAGCAGTACTTC

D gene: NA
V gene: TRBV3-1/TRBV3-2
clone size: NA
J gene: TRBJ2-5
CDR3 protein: CASSLGGVGVQTQYF
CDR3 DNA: TGTGCCAGCAGCCTCGGCGGTGTAGGGGTTCAGACCCAGTACTTC

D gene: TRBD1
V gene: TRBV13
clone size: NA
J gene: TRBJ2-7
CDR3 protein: CASSPRTGGVEQYF
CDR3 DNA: TGTGCCAGCAGCCCCCGGACAGGGGGAGTCGAGCAGTACTTC

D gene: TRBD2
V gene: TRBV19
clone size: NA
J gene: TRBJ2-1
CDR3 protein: CASSAGGTSGRGRLF
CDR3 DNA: TGTGCCAGTAGTGCCGGGGGGACTAGCGGGAGGGGCAGACTCTTC

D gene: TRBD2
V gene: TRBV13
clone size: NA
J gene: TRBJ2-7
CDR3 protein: CASSFGGRSYEQYF
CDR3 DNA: TGTGCCAGCAGCTTCGGGGGGAGGTCCTACGAGCAGTACTTC

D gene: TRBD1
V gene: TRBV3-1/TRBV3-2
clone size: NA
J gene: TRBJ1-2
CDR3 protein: CASSQQDRAFNYGYTF
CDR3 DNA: TGTGCCAGCAGCCAACAGGACAGGGCCTTTAACTATGGCTACACCTTC

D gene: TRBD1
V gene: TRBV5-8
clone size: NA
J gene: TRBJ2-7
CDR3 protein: CASSSEEPTGIYYEQYF
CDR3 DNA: TGTGCCAGCAGCTCGGAGGAACCGACAGGGATTTATTACGAGCAGTACTTC